This T cell receptor (beta chain) emerged from a study of technical replicates of blood from several donors. Sequencing used immunoSEQ multiplex PCR; TCRdb keeps in-frame clones, though not all of them. This sample has about 83,000 clones, with roughly nine tenths found just once. V was trimmed by 4 bases and J by 2 bases, leaving 9 bases between them. Germline V gene sequence: CDR1 MNHNS, CDR2 SASEGT. The CDR3 covers 14 residues. The TCR was taken from a human donor in good health. The gene calls are TRBV6-1 and TRBJ1-5; perhaps TRBD1 as D (6 bases). Source material: T cells isolated from PBMCs. Written as DNA, the CDR3 is TGTGCCAGCAGTGTACAGGGAGGCAATCAGCCCCAGCATTTT. Residues: CASSVQGGNQPQHF.